This T cell receptor beta chain was observed in a study of OX40 agonist ivuxolimab in advanced cancers. Some clones are missing from TCRdb's copy, which holds only in-frame ones; the method was immunoSEQ multiplex PCR. The sample has 65,000 to 100,000 clones, around 90% seen once. The V gene's germline CDR1 is MNHNY and CDR2 SVGAGI (reference sequence). V dropped 8 bases and J dropped 1 base, with 11 bases sitting between them. This CDR3 contains 13 residues. The sample was CD4+ or CD8+ T cells sorted from blood, taken in a trial of the OX40 agonist ivuxolimab. This TCR derives from an adult with an advanced solid tumor such as melanoma, head and neck, liver or kidney cancer. V and J are TRBV6-6 and TRBJ1-1, with D uncertain. CDR3 protein: CASGRAENTEAFF. In nucleotides, the CDR3 is TGTGCCAGCGGCCGGGCAGAGAACACTGAAGCTTTCTTT.